The clone carrying this T cell receptor beta chain was recorded once. Antigen unknown. Sequencing libraries made from TCR beta cDNA carried unique molecular identifiers. Each CDR3 protein gets one entry after TCRdb re-called the PCR reads with MiXCR. This table has about 500,000 distinct CDR3 sequences, 40% to 55% appearing once. This entry belongs to a study of post-analysis software for immune sequencing data. The CDR3 consists of 13 residues. Germline-derived CDR1 and CDR2 are SGHVS and FNYEAQ. V was clipped by 3 bases and J by 6 bases, with 11 bases between them. Study conclusions and caveats: Patients carried a handful of TRBV segments more frequently than controls did, and TRBV5-6, TRBV5-1 and TRBV20-1 were among them.

The source of this sequence is a girl aged 10 to 17 with multiple sclerosis. Sequenced: blood. The chain recombines TRBV7-6 with TRBJ1-1; D not resolved. Here the CDR3 DNA reads TGTGCCAGCAGCTTGGGAGACACCTCTGAAGCTTTCTTT. Its protein is CASSLGDTSEAFF.